What follows are 25 T cell receptor beta chains derived from one specimen sequenced in a study of shared clonotypes between healthy human individuals. The data were produced by immunoSEQ multiplex PCR, yet TCRdb's version contains in-frame clones alone and is incomplete. The sample has around 2.5 million clones, 93% seen once. Sequenced input: naive CD4+ T cells from PBMCs. As for subset: CD45RA+ positively selected. The receptors were sampled from a man aged 18 to 35 in good health. Some clones in this sample may be carry-over from other donors' samples.

This clone was picked up one time. V and J are TRBV9 and TRBJ2-7, with a tentative D call TRBD2 (6 bases). Trimming stripped 3 bases from V and 3 bases from J, with 16 bases between. The CDR3 sequence is 15 residues long. Germline V gene sequence: CDR1 SGDLS, CDR2 YYNGEE. The CDR3 loop is CASSGGGGPFYEQYF. The CDR3 DNA follows: TGTGCCAGCAGCGGGGGTGGAGGGCCTTTCTACGAGCAGTACTTC.

The chain recombines TRBV5-4 with TRBJ1-4; D unresolved. The germline V gene has CDR1 SGHNT and CDR2 YYREEE (reference sequence). The V end was cut by 2 bases, the J end by 4 bases, with 12 bases between. The CDR3 covers 15 residues. The CDR3 loop is CASSFGGLFNEKLFF. The CDR3 nucleotides read TGTGCCAGCAGCTTTGGTGGGCTATTTAATGAAAAACTGTTTTTT.

To note about this clone: Distinct nucleotide sequences in the sample also encode this CDR3. The V call is TRBV7-9, the J call TRBJ1-5, with a weak D call TRBD1 (5 bases). CDR3 length equals 12 residues. Germline-derived CDR1 and CDR2 are SEHNR and FQNEAQ (reference sequence). Trimming pared 2 bases from V and 9 bases from J, leaving 8 bases between. CDR3 sequence: CASSLSGGPQHF. CDR3 nucleotide sequence: TGTGCCAGCAGCTTATCGGGGGGGCCCCAGCATTTT. Combining the CDR3 with reference TRBV7-9 and TRBJ1-5 gives the whole variable domain DTGVSQNPRHKITKRGQNVTFRCDPISEHNRLYWYRQTLGQGPEFLTYFQNEAQLEKSRLLSDRFSAERPKGSFSTLEIQRTEQGDSAMYLCASSLSGGPQHFGDGTRLSIL.

This chain connects TRBV5-4 to TRBJ2-7, with D tentatively TRBD1 or TRBD2 (5 bases each). Germline V lookup: CDR1 SGHNT, CDR2 YYREEE (reference sequence). CDR3 length: 15 amino acids. V was shortened by 2 bases and J by 7 bases, with 19 bases between the two germline ends. DNA for the CDR3: TGTGCCAGCAGCTTATTGCAGGGAGCCCGCAAGGAGCAGTACTTC. Residues: CASSLLQGARKEQYF.

The V and J genes are TRBV30 and TRBJ2-7; D possibly uses TRBD1 or TRBD2 (5 bases each). The CDR3 sequence is 12 residues long. The germline CDR1 and CDR2 sequences are GTSNPN and SVGIG (reference sequence). The V and J ends lost 8 bases and 3 bases respectively, with 14 bases between them. CDR3 sequence (DNA): TGTGCCCGGGACGGCCTCGTCTACGAGCAGTACTTC. It specifies CARDGLVYEQYF.

The V and J genes are TRBV7-3 and TRBJ2-1; TRBD2 is a possible D gene (5 bases). V lost 5 bases to trimming and J lost 12 bases, with 17 bases between them. This CDR3 spans 13 amino acids. Per the germline V gene, CDR1 is SGHTA and CDR2 is FQGTGA. CDR3 nucleotides: TGTGCCAGCAGCCTCAACTCGCCGGGGTCGCAGTTCTTC. Its translation: CASSLNSPGSQFF.

The J gene is TRBJ2-5, the V gene TRBV7-2; D may be TRBD1 or TRBD2 (5 bases each). This CDR3 contains 14 residues. Trimming shortened V by 8 bases and J by 5 bases, and 18 bases separated the two germline ends. Germline CDR1 is SGHTA and CDR2 is FQGNSA. The CDR3: CASGYRDAGETQYF. CDR3 DNA sequence: TGTGCCAGCGGGTACCGGGACGCGGGTGAGACCCAGTACTTC.

The chain uses TRBV20-1 and TRBJ1-2, with a tentative D call TRBD1 (6 bases). The germline CDR1 and CDR2 sequences are DFQATT and SNEGSKA (reference sequence). V was shortened by 8 bases and J by 1 base, with 8 bases between the two germline ends. The length of the CDR3 is 11 residues. CDR3 amino acids: CSWGRNYGYTF. CDR3 coding DNA: TGCAGTTGGGGGCGTAACTATGGCTACACCTTC.

CDR3 in DNA: TGTGCCAGCAGTGAAACCTCCGGGATCAGCTACGAGCAGTACTTC. This codes for CASSETSGISYEQYF. The chain combines TRBV6-1 with TRBJ2-7; D possibly corresponds to TRBD2 (5 bases). In germline, CDR1 is MNHNS, CDR2 SASEGT. CDR3 length: 15 amino acids. Trimming removed 2 bases from V and 3 bases from J, with 14 bases in between.

V usage is TRBV7-3 and J usage is TRBJ2-2, with D hard to call. Trimming took off 3 bases at V and 4 bases at J, with 9 bases between the two ends. Looked up from germline, CDR1 is SGHTA and CDR2 is FQGTGA. The CDR3 is 14 residues long. This CDR3 is CASSLAAITGELFF. The CDR3 DNA reads as TGTGCCAGCAGCTTGGCGGCGATCACCGGGGAGCTGTTTTTT.

The chain uses TRBV28 and TRBJ1-6; no reliable D call. CDR3 length: 15 residues. Germline V gene data show CDR1 as MDHEN and CDR2 as SYDVKM. Trimming removed 3 bases at V and 10 bases at J, with 16 bases between. The CDR3 region has the DNA TGTGCCAGCAGTTTTCGCTGGTCAGGCACCTCACCCCTCCACTTT. It is translated as CASSFRWSGTSPLHF.

The rearrangement uses TRBV29-1 and TRBJ2-1, with 8 bases lining up with TRBD2. Germline V gene data show CDR1 as SQVTM and CDR2 as ANQGSEA. The CDR3 runs 14 residues. V was clipped by 7 bases and J by 1 base; unmatched bases: 6. The CDR3: CSGRGTRSYNEQFF. The CDR3 coding sequence is TGCAGCGGACGGGGGACTAGATCCTACAATGAGCAGTTCTTC.

A note on this clone: This sample also contains other DNA sequences that code for the same CDR3. The chain uses TRBV7-2 and TRBJ2-5; D is undetermined. CDR1 SGHTA and CDR2 FQGNSA come from the germline V gene. Trimming took off 3 bases at V and 2 bases at J, with 4 bases between the two ends. The CDR3 has 12 amino acids. CDR3: CASSFGQETQYF. CDR3 nucleotides: TGTGCCAGCAGCTTTGGTCAAGAGACCCAGTACTTC.

This rearrangement joins TRBV30 to TRBJ2-5; TRBD2 matches 11 bases. V lost 1 base and J lost 11; bases outside the gene matches: 9. Germline CDR1 and CDR2: GTSNPN and SVGIG (reference sequence). The CDR3 spans 14 residues. The CDR3 reads CAWSGLAGGGGQYF. In nucleotides, the CDR3 is TGTGCCTGGAGTGGGCTAGCGGGAGGAGGCGGGCAGTACTTC. Supplemented by reference TRBV30 and TRBJ2-5, the full variable domain reads SQTIHQWPATLVQPVGSPLSLECTVEGTSNPNLYWYRQAAGRGLQLLFYSVGIGQISSEVPQNLSASRPQDRQFILSSKKLLLSDSGFYLCAWSGLAGGGGQYFGPGTRLLVL.

Only a few counts were recorded for this clone. This chain connects TRBV28 to TRBJ2-7, with a possible D match to TRBD1 (5 bases). V lost 1 base, J lost 5 bases, and 12 bases lay in between. The germline V gene has CDR1 MDHEN and CDR2 SYDVKM. The CDR3 extends over 14 amino acids. CDR3 sequence: CASSLLAEGDEQYF. The DNA of the CDR3 is TGTGCCAGCAGTTTATTGGCCGAAGGGGACGAGCAGTACTTC.

This chain joins TRBV28 and TRBJ1-2; D possibly corresponds to TRBD1 (5 bases). V was clipped by 6 bases and J by 7 bases, with 18 bases between them. Germline values: CDR1 MDHEN, CDR2 SYDVKM. The CDR3 spans 14 residues. CDR3 in DNA: TGTGCCAGCAGCCTGACGGGGACCGGTCGTGGCTACACCTTC. Translating gives CASSLTGTGRGYTF.

The gene calls are TRBV2 and TRBJ2-3; D gene unclear. The ends were cut back, 3 bases at V and 0 bases at J, with 7 bases in the middle. The CDR3 loop spans 14 amino acids. The germline V gene has CDR1 SNHLY and CDR2 FYNNEI. The CDR3 here is CASSDLRSTDTQYF. The CDR3 nucleotides are TGTGCCAGCAGTGATTTACGAAGCACAGATACGCAGTATTTT.

The chain couples TRBV9 to TRBJ2-1; possible D gene TRBD2, 5 bases. V lost 4 bases, J lost 7 bases, and 18 bases lay in between. This CDR3 region has 15 residues. Germline V gene data show CDR1 as SGDLS and CDR2 as YYNGEE. This chain's CDR3 is CASSFRRTLTNEQFF. CDR3 coding DNA: TGTGCCAGCAGCTTCCGCCGGACTTTAACGAATGAGCAGTTCTTC. The complete variable domain, with remaining parts taken from reference TRBV9 and TRBJ2-1, reads DSGVTQTPKHLITATGQRVTLRCSPRSGDLSVYWYQQSLDQGLQFLIQYYNGEERAKGNILERFSAQQFPDLHSELNLSSLELGDSALYFCASSFRRTLTNEQFFGPGTRLTVL.

The chain employs TRBV27 and TRBJ1-5; D is unresolved. Germline CDR1 reads MNHEY; CDR2 reads SMNVEV (reference sequence). Between the trimmed V and J ends, which lost 4 bases and 6 bases, there was a span of 19 bases. This CDR3 has 16 residues. In DNA form, the CDR3 reads TGTGCCAGCAGTTCGGAGGTAAAGGGAGGGCGTCAGCCCCAGCATTTT. Translation gives CASSSEVKGGRQPQHF.

This rearrangement joins TRBV28 to TRBJ2-6, with 14 bases that match TRBD2. There are 17 residues in the CDR3. Germline CDR1 is MDHEN and CDR2 is SYDVKM. V shed 6 bases, J shed 3 bases, and the junction held 4 bases outside the gene matches. CDR3 loop: CASSRTSGRIGANVLTF. DNA for the CDR3: TGTGCCAGCAGCCGGACTAGCGGGAGGATTGGGGCCAACGTCCTGACTTTC. The full variable domain, completed using reference TRBV28 and TRBJ2-6, is DVKVTQSSRYLVKRTGEKVFLECVQDMDHENMFWYRQDPGLGLRLIYFSYDVKMKEKGDIPEGYSVSREKKERFSLILESASTNQTSMYLCASSRTSGRIGANVLTFGAGSRLTVL.

The chain links TRBV10-3 to TRBJ1-4; weak D call: TRBD1 (5 bases). The V gene's germline CDR1 is ENHRY and CDR2 SYGVKD. V dropped 1 base and J dropped 6 bases, with 9 bases sitting between them. CDR3 length: 14 amino acids. CDR3 nucleotide sequence: TGTGCCATCAGTGAGTTCACAGGCGATGAAAAACTGTTTTTT. This codes for CAISEFTGDEKLFF.

J is TRBJ2-1 and V is TRBV5-6; D may be TRBD2 (5 bases). Germline assignment: CDR1 SGHDT and CDR2 YYEEEE. Trimming shortened V by 4 bases and J by 10 bases, and 15 bases separated the two germline ends. The CDR3 loop spans 13 amino acids. The CDR3 coding sequence is TGTGCCAGCAGCCGTAGAGGGTCGAACGAGCAGTTCTTC. Its translation is CASSRRGSNEQFF.

This chain links TRBV6-5 with TRBJ1-1, with D uncertain. V lost 4 bases to trimming and J lost 1 base, with 13 bases between them. CDR1 MNHEY and CDR2 SVGAGI come from the germline V gene. This CDR3 region has 15 residues. Here the CDR3 reads CASSSPGLANTEAFF. DNA for the CDR3: TGTGCCAGCAGTTCCCCCGGGTTGGCGAACACTGAAGCTTTCTTT.

This chain joins TRBV6-4 and TRBJ2-2; D remains ambiguous. The CDR3 has 13 residues. The V end lost 8 bases, the J end lost 0 bases, and 7 bases lay between the germline ends. Germline assignment: CDR1 MRHNA and CDR2 SNTAGT. CDR3 in amino acids: CASGFPNTGELFF. The CDR3 DNA reads as TGTGCCAGCGGGTTTCCGAACACCGGGGAGCTGTTTTTT.

The rearrangement links TRBV4-2 to TRBJ1-4; D may be TRBD1 (6 bases). The CDR3 length is 15 residues. Trimming took off 1 base at V and 6 bases at J, with 12 bases between the two ends. Germline V gives CDR1 LGHNA, CDR2 YNFKEQ. CDR3 protein: CASSQVDRRHEKLFF. CDR3 in DNA: TGTGCCAGCAGCCAAGTAGACAGGAGGCATGAAAAACTGTTTTTT.